The clone carrying this T cell receptor beta chain was picked up many times. Its antigen is not known. This entry is derived from a study of regulatory T cells in long-lasting Graves disease. Study-level points and caveats: Shared public clonotypes totalled approximately 3,000 in persistent patients, compared with 966 in new patients.

Arm-PCR of CDR3 regions and iRepertoire HTBI primers were the basis on which TCR beta libraries were built. Via MiXCR, TCRdb re-called the multiplex PCR reads, giving one row per CDR3 protein. The sample lists hundreds of thousands of distinct CDR3 sequences, about 15% occurring once. The time point denotes: newly diagnosed GD, antithyroid drugs for less than 3 months. The TCR library used RNA extracted from PBMCs. This same sample was also taken into another study, of T cells in Graves' hyperthyroidism and ophthalmopathy. That investigation notes: Initially, a first-round RT-PCR of the TCR CDR3 employed the HTBI primer set.

This clonotype originated in a woman aged 40 to 50 with Graves disease. The source material was peripheral blood mononuclear cells (PBMCs), sampled at new diagnosis, from a patient treated with antithyroid drugs.

The CDR3 nucleotides read TGTGCCAGCTCACCTATGGAAGTGTTCGGTGGCTACACCTTC. As protein: CASSPMEVFGGYTF. This chain connects TRBV18 to TRBJ1-2; D is unclear. The CDR3 is made up of 14 amino acids. Germline V gene sequence: CDR1 KGHSH, CDR2 LQKENI. V lost 3 bases, J lost 7 bases, and 15 bases lay in between.